What follows describes a single T cell receptor beta chain. The CDR3 has 16 residues. The V end was cut by 5 bases, the J end by 0 bases, with 14 bases between. CDR1 is SEHNR, CDR2 FQNEAQ, per germline (reference sequence). This sample stems from a study of blood T cell repertoires in COVID-19. The overall study: Samples of COVID-19 (acute and convalescent) were obtained from the United States, Italy and Spain. Sample material is recorded as cDNA or gDNA derived from T cells, B-cell-depleted T cells, or PBMCs.

In the authors' methods: Cell counts per sample came from amplifying reference gene primers. Assay used: immunoSEQ multiplex PCR; TCRdb lists only in-frame clones, some missing. Clone size and V and J calls were adopted from that table, with D and trimming inferred from the DNA. The sample records around 19,000 clones, more than 65% being singletons. The sequence was obtained from a man older than 75 with acute or convalescent COVID-19. The gene calls are TRBV7-9 and TRBJ1-3, with D perhaps matching TRBD1 (6 bases). Sequencing input: peripheral blood. The CDR3 sequence: CASSRTGQNSGNTIYF. In DNA form, the CDR3 reads TGTGCCAGCAGCCGCACAGGACAGAACTCTGGAAACACCATATATTTT.